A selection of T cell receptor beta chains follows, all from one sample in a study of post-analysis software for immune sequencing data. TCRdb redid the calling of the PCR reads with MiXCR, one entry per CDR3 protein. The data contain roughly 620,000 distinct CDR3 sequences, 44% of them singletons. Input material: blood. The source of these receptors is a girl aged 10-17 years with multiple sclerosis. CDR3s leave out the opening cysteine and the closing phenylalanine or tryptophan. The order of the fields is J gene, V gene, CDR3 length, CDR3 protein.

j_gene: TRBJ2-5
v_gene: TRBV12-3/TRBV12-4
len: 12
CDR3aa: ASRREGYQETQY

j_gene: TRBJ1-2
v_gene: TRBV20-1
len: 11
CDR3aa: SASRGGSIGYT

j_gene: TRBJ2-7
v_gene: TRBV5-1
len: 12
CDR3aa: ASSLAGREYEQY

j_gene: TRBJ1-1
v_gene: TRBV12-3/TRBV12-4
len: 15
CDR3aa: ASSPGQGHRQNTEAF

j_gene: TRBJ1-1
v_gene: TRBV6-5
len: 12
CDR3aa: ASSSFGRTTEAF

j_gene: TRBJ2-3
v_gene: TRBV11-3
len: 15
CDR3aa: ASSLDGAGASTDTQY

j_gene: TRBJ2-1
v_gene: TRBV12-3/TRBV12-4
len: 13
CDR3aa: ASSLGDSSYNEQF

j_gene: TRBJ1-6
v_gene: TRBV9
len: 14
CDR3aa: ASSGNRDRDNSPLH

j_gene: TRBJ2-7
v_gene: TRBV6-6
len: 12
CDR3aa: ASTTRTPGAEQY

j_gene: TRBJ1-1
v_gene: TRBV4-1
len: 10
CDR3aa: ASSQPNFEAF

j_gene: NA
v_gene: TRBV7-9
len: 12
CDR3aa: ASSLESSAYEQY

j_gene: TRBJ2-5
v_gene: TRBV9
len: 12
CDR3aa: ASSGGVPWETQY

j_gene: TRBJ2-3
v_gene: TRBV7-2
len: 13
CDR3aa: ASSLDGLATDTQY